This is a list of T cell receptor beta chains from one sample in a study of shared clonotypes between healthy human individuals. Repertoires were generated with immunoSEQ multiplex PCR, while TCRdb's copy carries only in-frame clones and drops some. The repertoire holds 2 million to 2.5 million clones, with approximately 96% as singletons. The sample taken for sequencing was naive CD4+ T cells sorted from blood. All receptors come from a man aged 18 to 29 in good health. The conserved cysteine and the conserved F or W are not part of the CDR3 here.

V: TRBV30; CDR3: AWSPGLAGKAGELF
V: TRBV7-9; CDR3: ASSLGPQGGYT
V: TRBV30; CDR3: ASGRSSYEQY
V: TRBV9; CDR3: ASSVGQASRNEQF
V: TRBV5-1; CDR3: ASSFSTDTQY
V: TRBV28; CDR3: ASSPRRGGPAETQY
V: TRBV28; CDR3: ASSLSAPGTTQPQH
V: TRBV28; CDR3: ASSRGMKLRGNQPQH
V: TRBV10-2; CDR3: ASRRHVSGNTIY
V: TRBV28; CDR3: ASSTPGQGTDTQY
V: TRBV5-1; CDR3: ASSLVGQGPYEQY
V: TRBV7-9; CDR3: ASSLFDEQF
V: TRBV19; CDR3: ASSIGANTEAF
V: TRBV10-3; CDR3: AISQGQDSNQPQH
V: TRBV5-6; CDR3: ASSFPQGGEQY
V: TRBV7-8; CDR3: ASSFNLVDDQPQH
V: TRBV6-1; CDR3: ASSEGQHSGNTIY
V: TRBV5-4; CDR3: ASSRRTGADSPLH
V: TRBV12-5; CDR3: ASGAGALDTQY
V: TRBV5-1; CDR3: ASSLAGLAVYEQF
V: TRBV11-1; CDR3: ASSRQGAGGEKLF
V: TRBV7-6; CDR3: ASSPGGTLSYEQY